This entry lists 20 T cell receptor beta chains sequenced from one sample in a study of blood T cells in healthy people across ages. The use of a sample-barcoded 5' primer and a J-beta primer mix characterized a second PCR of roughly 7 to 11 cycles. From the 5' RACE reads, TCRdb called clonotypes with MiXCR, one entry per CDR3 protein. This sample has under 750,000 distinct CDR3 sequences, with more than 45% found just once. Input material: blood. All receptors derive from a man at least 80 years old in good health.

The rearrangement links TRBV27 to TRBJ2-6; the D gene could be TRBD1 or TRBD2 (5 bases each). Germline V CDR1 and CDR2: MNHEY, SMNVEV (reference sequence). V was shortened by 0 bases and J by 2 bases, with 8 bases between the two germline ends. This CDR3 contains 16 residues. CDR3 nucleotide sequence: TGTGCCAGCAGTTTATCCCCGGGGCCTGGGGCCAACGTCCTGACTTTC. Amino acids: CASSLSPGPGANVLTF.

The chain combines TRBV20-1 with TRBJ2-1; 10 bases are shared with TRBD1. CDR3 length: 14 residues. From germline, CDR1 is DFQATT and CDR2 SNEGSKA (reference sequence). The junction had 3 bases not matched to a gene; V was cut back by 2 bases and J by 5 bases. The CDR3 sequence is CSARWDRGHNEQFF. The CDR3 DNA is TGCAGTGCTAGATGGGACAGGGGCCACAATGAGCAGTTCTTC.

The V gene is TRBV7-2, the J gene TRBJ2-3; D may be TRBD2 (5 bases). Germline CDR1 is SGHTA and CDR2 is FQGNSA. V gave up 1 base and J gave up 4 bases, with 9 bases separating them. This CDR3 spans 14 amino acids. The CDR3 here is CASSLGGFSDTQYF. CDR3 nucleotides: TGTGCCAGCAGCTTAGGAGGGTTTTCAGATACGCAGTATTTT.

In its sample, this clonotype was seen a few times. The genes are TRBV20-1 and TRBJ2-1, with a tentative D call TRBD1 (5 bases). The V gene lost 1 base and the J gene lost 10 bases, with 11 bases spanning the gap. CDR3 length: 12 residues. Looked up from germline, CDR1 is DFQATT and CDR2 is SNEGSKA (reference sequence). For the CDR3, the DNA is TGCAGTGCTAGAGTAACCAGGGTCGAGCAGTTCTTC. Protein sequence: CSARVTRVEQFF.

In the case of this clonotype: A much larger clone is a single base away; this may be a read error. The chain joins TRBV6-5 to TRBJ2-5, with D uncertain. The CDR3 totals 13 residues. Trimming removed 6 bases from V and 11 bases from J, with 19 bases in between. Germline CDR1 and CDR2: MNHEY and SVGAGI. The CDR3 spells CASRTEAYNEQYF. CDR3 DNA: TGTGCCAGCAGGACCGAAGCCTACAATGAGCAGTACTTC.

This chain connects TRBV28 to TRBJ1-4; TRBD1 is a possible D gene (6 bases). The V gene's germline CDR1 is MDHEN and CDR2 SYDVKM. The CDR3 consists of 15 residues. V lost 3 bases and J lost 4, with 12 bases in between. The CDR3 bases are TGTGCCAGCAGTTTCTACAGGGAATATAATGAAAAACTGTTTTTT. Encoded protein: CASSFYREYNEKLFF.

V is TRBV5-1 and J is TRBJ1-1; no clear D. This CDR3 is 14 amino acids long. Deletions cut 2 bases from V and 1 base from J, with 9 bases between. CDR1 is SGHRS and CDR2 is YFSETQ in the germline V gene. CDR3 nucleotide sequence: TGCGCCAGCAGCTTCGGTTGGGAGAACACTGAAGCTTTCTTT. It codes for CASSFGWENTEAFF.

This clonotype has only one observation. The chain joins TRBV11-1 to TRBJ2-3; 9 bases align to TRBD2. The CDR3 contains 16 residues. Per germline, CDR1 SGHAT and CDR2 FQDESV (reference sequence). After removal of 6 bases from V and 0 bases from J, the junction contained 7 bases not matched to a gene. CDR3 DNA: TGTGCCAGCAGTCGGAGCGGGAGGCCTAGCACAGATACGCAGTATTTT. Its translation is CASSRSGRPSTDTQYF.

This clonotype was detected only a few times. The chain uses TRBV5-1 and TRBJ2-7, with D uncertain. V was pared by 3 bases and J by 2 bases, with 12 bases between. The germline V gene encodes CDR1 SGHRS and CDR2 YFSETQ. The CDR3 has 14 residues. The DNA of the CDR3 is TGCGCCAGCAGCTCCCCAATTGCCACCTACGAGCAGTACTTC. Translating gives CASSSPIATYEQYF.

This chain uses TRBV25-1 with TRBJ1-2; TRBD1 aligns across 8 bases. V was pared by 8 bases and J by 3 bases, with 5 bases of the junction left unmatched. The CDR3 loop spans 13 amino acids. In germline, CDR1 is MGHDK, CDR2 SYGVNS. Written as DNA, the CDR3 is TGTGCCAGCCGACAGGGGCTCGACTATGGCTACACCTTC. Protein sequence: CASRQGLDYGYTF.

The sample holds a few counts of this clonotype. The chain employs TRBV9 and TRBJ2-7; 7 bases agree with TRBD1. Per the germline V gene, CDR1 is SGDLS and CDR2 is YYNGEE. With V trimmed by 0 bases and J by 4 bases, 7 bases remained unmatched. This CDR3 spans 15 amino acids. The CDR3 DNA is TGTGCCAGCAGCGTAGGACAGGGATTCGCGTACGAGCAGTACTTC. Residues: CASSVGQGFAYEQYF.

This clonotype was counted a few times. The chain is built from TRBV29-1 and TRBJ2-1; 13 positions agree with TRBD2. With 4 bases clipped from V and 5 bases from J, the junction kept 8 bases outside the gene matches. Germline V gene lookup returns CDR1 SQVTM and CDR2 ANQGSEA. The CDR3 contains 16 residues. CDR3 DNA sequence: TGCAGCGTTGTAGGGAGGGGACTAGCGGGGCACAATGAGCAGTTCTTC. It yields the protein CSVVGRGLAGHNEQFF.

The CDR3 protein is CATSRDRRDGYTF. The CDR3 DNA follows: TGTGCCACCAGCAGAGACCGTAGAGATGGCTACACCTTC. The chain combines TRBV15 with TRBJ1-2, with no clear D. The CDR3 is made up of 13 amino acids. In germline, CDR1 is LNHNV, CDR2 YYDKDF (reference sequence). V shed 0 bases and J shed 6 bases, with 8 bases lying between them. The whole variable domain, filled in from reference TRBV15 and TRBJ1-2, reads DAMVIQNPRYQVTQFGKPVTLSCSQTLNHNVMYWYQQKSSQAPKLLFHYYDKDFNNEADTPDNFQSRRPNTSFCFLDIRSPGLGDTAMYLCATSRDRRDGYTFGSGTRLTVV.

This clonotype was counted a few times. This rearrangement joins TRBV6-5 to TRBJ2-1, with TRBD1 identical over 9 bases. CDR1 is MNHEY, CDR2 SVGAGI, per germline. V dropped 4 bases and J dropped 0; count of bases not matched to a gene: 4. CDR3 length: 16 amino acids. Written as DNA, the CDR3 is TGTGCCAGCAGTTTCCAGACAGGGGGCTCCTACAATGAGCAGTTCTTC. It yields the protein CASSFQTGGSYNEQFF.

Points on this clonotype: A junction boundary mismatches the germline segment, possibly from a read error. This sequence joins TRBV29-1 and TRBJ1-2; D is possibly TRBD1 (5 bases). The V gene's germline CDR1 is SQVTM and CDR2 ANQGSEA. This CDR3 is built from 13 residues. The CDR3 nucleotides read TGCAGCGTTGGTAGGGGCCTGCCCTATAGCTACACCTTC. Translation gives CSVGRGLPYSYTF.

This clonotype was detected only a few times. V and J are TRBV6-4 and TRBJ2-7; possible D gene TRBD1, 5 bases. This CDR3 has 16 residues. Trimming removed 5 bases at V and 0 bases at J, with 17 bases between. CDR1 and CDR2 from the germline V gene are MRHNA and SNTAGT. Here the CDR3 DNA reads TGTGCCAGCAGTCCCCCCGGTGGACACTACTCCTACGAGCAGTACTTC. Its protein is CASSPPGGHYSYEQYF.

This clonotype was picked up a small number of times. The V gene is TRBV5-6, the J gene TRBJ2-3; 8 positions agree with TRBD1. The CDR3 consists of 15 residues. The germline CDR1 and CDR2 sequences are SGHDT and YYEEEE. V lost 2 bases, J lost 2 bases, and 4 bases stayed unmatched. In DNA form, the CDR3 reads TGTGCCAGCAGCTTACAGGGGGAAATCACAGATACGCAGTATTTT. This translates into CASSLQGEITDTQYF.

The chain recombines TRBV3-1 with TRBJ2-6; D ambiguous. Germline values: CDR1 LGHDT, CDR2 YNNKEL (reference sequence). Trimming stripped 2 bases from V and 0 bases from J, with 11 bases between. The CDR3 is 17 amino acids. This chain's CDR3 is CASSQLAKGSGANVLTF. Written as DNA, the CDR3 is TGTGCCAGCAGCCAACTTGCTAAGGGCTCTGGGGCCAACGTCCTGACTTTC.

This chain connects TRBV6-1 to TRBJ2-3; 7 nucleotides line up with TRBD2. Germline assignment: CDR1 MNHNS and CDR2 SASEGT. V was clipped by 3 bases and J by 3 bases; unmatched bases: 6. CDR3 length equals 15 residues. The DNA of the CDR3 is TGTGCCAGCAGTGACAGACGGCGGGGGACAGATACGCAGTATTTT. Protein product: CASSDRRRGTDTQYF.

This clonotype appeared a few times. The V call is TRBV20-1, the J call TRBJ2-3; D is perhaps TRBD2 (6 bases). V was shortened by 5 bases and J by 4 bases, with 16 bases between the two germline ends. Germline values: CDR1 DFQATT, CDR2 SNEGSKA (reference sequence). This CDR3 has 14 residues. The CDR3 sequence is CSACPGLLADTQYF. The CDR3 DNA follows: TGCAGTGCTTGTCCGGGACTCCTAGCAGATACGCAGTATTTT.